The present T cell receptor beta chain was sequenced within a study of beta chain features in type 1 diabetes. Investigators reverse transcribed all isolated RNA, so they sequenced expressed TCRB transcripts. The protocol was immunoSEQ multiplex PCR, while the TCRdb copy is restricted to in-frame clones and leaves out a portion. This repertoire shows more than 30,000 clones, 55% to 70% found once; its top ten account for 2%. This clone was counted a few times. The receptor comes from a woman aged 25 to 39 in good health. The sample taken for sequencing was Tregs from blood.

The CDR3 spells CASSPPRGTQYF. Written as DNA, the CDR3 is TGTGCCAGCTCACCACCCCGCGGGACCCAGTACTTC. The genes are TRBV18 and TRBJ2-5; D is uncertain. V was pared by 0 bases and J by 7 bases, with 6 bases between. This CDR3 spans 12 amino acids. From germline, CDR1 is KGHSH and CDR2 LQKENI.